The clone carrying this T cell receptor (beta chain) was seen only a few times. The target antigen is unknown. The treatment here: roughly 10-day PBMC culture with coronavirus spike peptide pools or control peptides (ViraFEST assay). This sample is drawn from a study of vaccination and CD4 T cells after COVID-19. At the level of the study: From HCoV-229E, HCoV-OC43, HCoV-NL63 and SARS-CoV-2, overlapping spike peptides were used to stimulate the cells.

With the Oncomine TCR Beta short-read assay, DNA from cultured CD4+ T cells was sequenced. TCRdb redid the calling of the PCR reads with MiXCR, one entry per CDR3 protein. The sample consists of approximately 8,800 distinct CDR3 sequences, about 56% of them appearing once. The clonotype originates from a human donor who had recovered from COVID-19. The sequencing input was CD4+ T cells from blood, cultured in vitro.

CDR3 region: CASSLSGGGTGELFF. CDR3 sequence (DNA): TGTGCCAGCAGCTTGAGCGGGGGGGGAACCGGGGAGCTGTTTTTT. The V and J genes are TRBV7-2 and TRBJ2-2, with TRBD2 identical over 10 bases. CDR1 and CDR2 (germline): SGHTA, FQGNSA. The CDR3 covers 15 residues. V gave up 3 bases and J gave up 5 bases; unmatched junction bases: 3.